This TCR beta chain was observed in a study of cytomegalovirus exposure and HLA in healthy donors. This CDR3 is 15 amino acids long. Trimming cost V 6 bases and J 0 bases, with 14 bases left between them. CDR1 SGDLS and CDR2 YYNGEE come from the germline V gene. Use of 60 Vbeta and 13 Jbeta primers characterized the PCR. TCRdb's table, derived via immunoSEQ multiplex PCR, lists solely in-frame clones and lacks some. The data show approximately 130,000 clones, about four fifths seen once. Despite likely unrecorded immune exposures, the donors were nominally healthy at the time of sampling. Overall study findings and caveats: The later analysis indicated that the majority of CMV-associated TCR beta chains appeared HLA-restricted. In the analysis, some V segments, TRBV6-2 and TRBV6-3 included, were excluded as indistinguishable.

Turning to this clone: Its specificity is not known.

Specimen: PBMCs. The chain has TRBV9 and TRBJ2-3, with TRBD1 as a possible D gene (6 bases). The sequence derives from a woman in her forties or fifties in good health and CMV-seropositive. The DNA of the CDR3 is TGTGCCAGCACCAGTACAGGGTTTAGCACAGATACGCAGTATTTT. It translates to CASTSTGFSTDTQYF.